The next 8 T cell receptor beta chains were all read from a single sample in a study of memory CD4+ T cells and cytomegalovirus serostatus. Single viable CD3+CD4+CD8-CD45RO+ cells were sorted as the memory CD4+ T cells. Repertoires were generated with immunoSEQ multiplex PCR, while TCRdb's copy carries only in-frame clones and drops some. The repertoire consists of 85,000 to 100,000 clones, with roughly 80% occurring once and the leading ten covering roughly 4%. Sequencing used memory CD4+ T cells from blood. Every receptor here comes from an adult in good health and CMV-seropositive.

In its sample, this clone was seen a few times. The chain carries TRBV5-4 and TRBJ1-2; D not certain. The CDR3 has 11 amino acids. From germline, CDR1 is SGHNT and CDR2 YYREEE (reference sequence). With 0 bases removed from V and 6 bases from J, the gap between germline ends came to 3 bases. The CDR3 spells CASSLENGYTF. The CDR3 bases are TGTGCCAGCAGCTTGGAGAATGGCTACACCTTC.

The rearrangement uses TRBV6-5 and TRBJ1-1; the D is unclear. Trimming left V 2 bases short and J 4 bases short, with 8 bases between. Germline CDR1 is MNHEY and CDR2 is SVGAGI. The CDR3 has 13 amino acids. The CDR3: CASSYVVITEAFF. DNA for the CDR3: TGTGCCAGCAGTTACGTTGTGATCACTGAAGCTTTCTTT.

The chain employs TRBV4-2 and TRBJ2-5, with 11 bases that match TRBD2. With V trimmed by 3 bases and J by 2 bases, 8 bases remained unmatched. Per the germline V gene, CDR1 is LGHNA and CDR2 is YNFKEQ. The CDR3 sequence is 17 residues long. As DNA, the CDR3 is TGTGCCAGCAGCCATGATACCGGGACTAGCGGACAAGAGACCCAGTACTTC. It specifies CASSHDTGTSGQETQYF.

V is TRBV28 and J is TRBJ1-5; D is uncertain. This CDR3 region has 14 residues. Deletions cut 6 bases from V and 7 bases from J, with 16 bases between. CDR1 MDHEN and CDR2 SYDVKM come from the germline V gene. CDR3 region: CASSTPQPRQPQHF. DNA for the CDR3: TGTGCCAGCAGCACCCCGCAACCAAGGCAGCCCCAGCATTTT.

With respect to this clone: The same CDR3 arises from other DNA sequences in this sample as well. The chain has TRBV9 and TRBJ1-2; TRBD1 might be the D (6 bases). The germline V and J ends were trimmed by 0 bases and 3 bases, with 12 bases remaining between them. The CDR3 runs to 15 residues. In germline, CDR1 is SGDLS, CDR2 YYNGEE. The CDR3 DNA reads as TGTGCCAGCAGCGTAGATCTGGGGGCGGACTATGGCTACACCTTC. Amino acid sequence: CASSVDLGADYGYTF.

This clone was observed a few times. V and J are TRBV5-6 and TRBJ2-7; 7 bases are a match to TRBD1. Unmatched junction bases numbered 11, after V lost 6 bases and J lost 5 bases. The CDR3 totals 14 residues. Germline CDR1 is SGHDT and CDR2 is YYEEEE. CDR3: CASTLMGRGNEQYF. In nucleotides, the CDR3 is TGTGCCAGCACCCTCATGGGCAGGGGGAACGAGCAGTACTTC.

The chain couples TRBV27 to TRBJ1-2; D is unclear. CDR1 and CDR2 (germline): MNHEY, SMNVEV (reference sequence). V gave up 5 bases and J gave up 6 bases, with 10 bases separating them. The CDR3 sequence is 12 residues long. This CDR3 reads CASSGGSHGYTF. The CDR3 coding sequence is TGTGCCAGCAGTGGAGGTTCCCATGGCTACACCTTC.

The chain has TRBV28 and TRBJ2-7, with 8 positions matching TRBD1. Trimming took 6 bases from V and 4 from J; bases not matched to a gene: 5. Germline V gene data show CDR1 as MDHEN and CDR2 as SYDVKM. This CDR3 contains 13 residues. The CDR3 here is CASSRTGSYEQYF. DNA for the CDR3: TGTGCCAGCAGCAGGACAGGGAGTTACGAGCAGTACTTC.